This passage covers 7 T cell receptor beta chains from one sample sequenced in a study of T cell repertoires in cytomegalovirus infection. TCRdb independently ran MiXCR on the reads; one entry per CDR3 protein. The sample has approximately 260,000 distinct CDR3 sequences, 15% to 20% seen once. What was sequenced was CD8+ T cells from PBMCs. The source of these receptors is a human donor in good health (CMV status not recorded). Some clones in this sample may be carry-over from other donors' samples.

This chain uses TRBV7-6 with TRBJ2-5; perhaps D is TRBD1 or TRBD2 (5 bases each). The CDR3 totals 14 residues. Germline V gives CDR1 SGHVS, CDR2 FNYEAQ. V was trimmed by 5 bases and J by 2 bases, leaving 12 bases between them. CDR3 loop: CASSVPGRQETQYF. CDR3 in DNA: TGTGCCAGCAGCGTCCCGGGACGGCAAGAGACCCAGTACTTC.

The chain has TRBV15 and TRBJ2-7; D not resolved. V was trimmed by 3 bases and J by 4 bases, leaving 10 bases between them. The CDR3 is made up of 13 amino acids. Germline CDR1 and CDR2: LNHNV and YYDKDF (reference sequence). CDR3 bases: TGTGCCACCAGCAGCGACGTGGGTTACGAGCAGTACTTC. Its protein is CATSSDVGYEQYF.

This rearrangement joins TRBV11-2 to TRBJ2-3, with D unclear. The ends were cut back, 6 bases at V and 0 bases at J, with 13 bases in the middle. Germline-derived CDR1 and CDR2 are SGHAT and FQNNGV. CDR3 size: 15 residues. CDR3 bases: TGTGCCAGCAGTCAAGGCCGGGCTAGCACAGATACGCAGTATTTT. Encoded protein: CASSQGRASTDTQYF.

This clonotype was seen a handful of times. The chain uses TRBV5-6 and TRBJ2-2, with D perhaps matching TRBD2 (5 bases). This CDR3 is built from 14 residues. The germline V gene encodes CDR1 SGHDT and CDR2 YYEEEE. V lost 3 bases to trimming and J lost 8 bases, with 14 bases between them. The CDR3 here is CASSSGLRWGELFF. The CDR3 nucleotides are TGTGCCAGCAGCTCCGGACTGAGATGGGGGGAGCTGTTTTTT.

J is TRBJ2-7 and V is TRBV29-1, with D maybe TRBD2 (5 bases). Germline CDR1 SQVTM, CDR2 ANQGSEA. Trimming took 5 bases from V and 3 from J, leaving 8 bases between them. The CDR3 runs 11 residues. CDR3 loop: CSVSRGYEQYF. The CDR3 DNA sequence: TGCAGCGTTTCTCGGGGCTACGAGCAGTACTTC.

This clonotype was counted at least ten times. V gene TRBV6-2 or TRBV6-3 combines with J gene TRBJ2-7; D ambiguous. The CDR3 sequence is 12 residues long. Germline values: CDR1 MNHEY, CDR2 SVGEGT. Trimming removed 2 bases from V and 3 bases from J, with 5 bases in between. The CDR3 spells CASSYQGYEQYF. In DNA, the CDR3 is TGTGCCAGCAGTTACCAAGGCTACGAGCAGTACTTC.

The chain joins TRBV6-6 to TRBJ2-1; D uncertain. V was shortened by 0 bases and J by 4 bases, with 16 bases between the two germline ends. In germline, CDR1 is MNHNY, CDR2 SVGAGI (reference sequence). CDR3 length: 17 residues. Written as DNA, the CDR3 is TGTGCCAGCAGTTACTCGAGAGTCGCCCTCATATACAATGAGCAGTTCTTC. Translated, it gives CASSYSRVALIYNEQFF.